A selection of T cell receptor beta chains follows, all from one sample in a study of cytotoxic CD8 clonotypes in ibrutinib-treated CLL. Profiling relied on immunoSEQ multiplex PCR, and the TCRdb table lists in-frame clones only, not all of them. The data contain tens of thousands of clones, 70% to 80% of them singletons. The material sequenced was PBMCs, taken after 12 months of ibrutinib treatment. The receptors here all came from a human donor with chronic lymphocytic leukemia. CDR3s leave out the opening cysteine and the closing phenylalanine or tryptophan.

j_gene: TRBJ1-2; v_gene: TRBV6-6; CDR3aa: ASRLWDSYYGYT
j_gene: TRBJ1-2; v_gene: TRBV6-5; CDR3aa: ASSRSVTAHYGYT
j_gene: TRBJ1-1; v_gene: TRBV11-2; CDR3aa: ASSFPGPGEAF
j_gene: TRBJ2-7; v_gene: TRBV4-2; CDR3aa: ASSQVRSRGGEQY
j_gene: TRBJ1-2; v_gene: TRBV27; CDR3aa: AIRQGAGGYT
j_gene: TRBJ1-6; v_gene: TRBV28; CDR3aa: ASSLVDRTNSPLH
j_gene: TRBJ2-2; v_gene: TRBV25-1; CDR3aa: ASSESGGTGELF
j_gene: TRBJ1-2; v_gene: TRBV2; CDR3aa: ASTPRGGYT
j_gene: TRBJ1-6; v_gene: TRBV6-5; CDR3aa: ASRRTDNSPLH
j_gene: TRBJ1-2; v_gene: TRBV27; CDR3aa: ASSPGQGRNYGYT
j_gene: TRBJ2-1; v_gene: TRBV5-1; CDR3aa: ASSLGALFASGRGYNEQF
j_gene: TRBJ2-3; v_gene: TRBV5-5; CDR3aa: ASSLWGGTSTDTQY
j_gene: TRBJ1-4; v_gene: TRBV5-1; CDR3aa: ASSSTGQANGEKLF
j_gene: TRBJ2-3; v_gene: TRBV5-4; CDR3aa: ASSLGGVWDTQY
j_gene: TRBJ2-1; v_gene: TRBV21-1; CDR3aa: ASSQGLAGVGNEQF
j_gene: TRBJ1-5; v_gene: TRBV19; CDR3aa: ASRGSNNQPQH
j_gene: TRBJ2-7; v_gene: TRBV19; CDR3aa: ASSINRGPYEQY
j_gene: TRBJ1-2; v_gene: TRBV7-9; CDR3aa: ASRPTVGGRGYT
j_gene: TRBJ2-7; v_gene: TRBV7-2; CDR3aa: ASSFGGTGVAYEQY
j_gene: TRBJ2-1; v_gene: TRBV19; CDR3aa: ASTQDGYNEQF
j_gene: TRBJ2-7; v_gene: TRBV6-4; CDR3aa: ASSDFLYRTLSYEQY
j_gene: TRBJ2-3; v_gene: TRBV7-2; CDR3aa: ASSSTRGVDTQY
j_gene: TRBJ1-1; v_gene: TRBV7-9; CDR3aa: ASSLVSGHTEAF
j_gene: TRBJ2-7; v_gene: TRBV7-3; CDR3aa: ASSREPGVGYEQY
j_gene: TRBJ2-7; v_gene: TRBV5-1; CDR3aa: ASSLGPALPRPGTASSYEQY
j_gene: TRBJ2-4; v_gene: TRBV7-2; CDR3aa: ASSFAGEDIQY
j_gene: TRBJ2-3; v_gene: TRBV6-1; CDR3aa: ASSAPIAGGSQADTQY
j_gene: TRBJ1-4; v_gene: TRBV7-9; CDR3aa: ASSLARGPELF
j_gene: TRBJ2-4; v_gene: TRBV9; CDR3aa: ASSPNPGAGRDIQY